This T cell receptor (beta chain) comes out of a study of T-cell reconstitution after alpha-beta-depleted transplantation in children listed by TCRdb under 2016. In terms of the full investigation: Using TCR repertoire profiling, the study quantitatively followed how T-cell immune reconstitution unfolded in children after TCRalphabeta/CD19-depleted allogeneic hematopoietic cell transplantation.

The sample's treatment or condition label, decoded: allogeneic hematopoietic cell transplantation with graft depleted of TCRalphabeta T cells and CD19 B cells. The transplant recipients were children given TCRalphabeta/CD19-depleted allogeneic hematopoietic cell grafts. CDR1 is given as MNHEY and CDR2 as SMNVEV, both from the germline V gene (reference sequence). Relative to germline, V is missing 0 bases and J is missing 3 bases, with 1 base of the junction outside any gene match. Counted from cysteine to phenylalanine, this CDR3 has 14 amino acids. Only the CDR3 region is kept as DNA, spanning 42 bases read in frame from base 1. Library prep was done by PCR. Sequencing relied on an Illumina HiSeq 2500. TCR library preparation used molecular barcoding, with unique molecular identifiers applied to normalize quantification of the TCRbeta repertoire. TCRdb ran its own pipeline on the public reads, namely fastp trimming at Q25 and MiXCR clone calling, and kept in-frame beta chains. Duplicate CDR3 protein sequences are folded into a single record with the most common DNA and genes. Here the sample has around 80,000 distinct CDR3 sequences; around 18% occur a single time. About 51% of the sample comes from the top ten.

The research as a whole found: In some patients, the high TCRbeta diversity seen at day 60 was put down to recipient T cells and intrathymic progenitors that had survived conditioning. About two months after transplant, the apparently early recovery of alphabetaT-cell counts reportedly depended on just several hundred clones that had expanded rapidly and came from non-depleted graft cells. Over subsequent months, a decline in hyperexpanded clone frequencies was noted, and after one year, T-cell counts and TCRbeta diversity were mostly ascribed to newly produced T cells.

There are many counts of this clonotype. The clone's antigen remains unknown. Per-base quality was not reported, and no clone a single base away is much larger than it. The chain employs TRBV27 and TRBJ2-7; the central 8 bases match TRBD1. Sequenced material: PBMCs, mostly from graft donor cells, taken 360 days after TCRalphabeta/CD19-depleted stem cell transplant. The receptor's source is a male patient aged 2 to 10 who had a stem cell transplant for acute lymphoblastic leukemia, so the T cells may come from the graft donor. The DNA sequence is given as TGTGCCAGCAGTTTATCGACAGGGGTCTACGAGCAGTACTTC. It codes for CASSLSTGVYEQYF.